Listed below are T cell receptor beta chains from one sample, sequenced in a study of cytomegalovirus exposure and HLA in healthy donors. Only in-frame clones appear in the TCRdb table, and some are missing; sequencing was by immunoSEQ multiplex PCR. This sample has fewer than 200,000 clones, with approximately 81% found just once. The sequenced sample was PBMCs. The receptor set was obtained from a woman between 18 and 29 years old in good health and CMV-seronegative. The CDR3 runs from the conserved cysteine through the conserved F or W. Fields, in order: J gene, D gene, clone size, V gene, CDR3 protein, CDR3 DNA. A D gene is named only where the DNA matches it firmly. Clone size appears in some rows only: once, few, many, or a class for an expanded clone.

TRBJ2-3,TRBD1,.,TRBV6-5,CASSFGDRGGNF,TGTGCCAGCTCCTTCGGGGACAGGGGTGGGAATTTT
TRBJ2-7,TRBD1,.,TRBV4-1,CASSPRGTGPYEQYF,TGCGCCAGCAGTCCCCGCGGGACAGGCCCCTACGAGCAGTACTTC
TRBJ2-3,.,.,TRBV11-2,CASSFTGLTLTDTQYF,TGTGCCAGCAGCTTTACTGGACTAACCCTCACAGATACGCAGTATTTT
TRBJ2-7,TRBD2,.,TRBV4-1,CASSQDALAGVLEGTYEQYF,TGCGCCAGCAGCCAAGACGCCCTAGCGGGAGTGCTCGAGGGTACCTACGAGCAGTACTTC
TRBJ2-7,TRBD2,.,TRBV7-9,CASSLEGLAGPQYF,TGTGCCAGCAGCTTAGAGGGACTAGCGGGACCGCAGTACTTC
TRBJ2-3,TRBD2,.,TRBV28,CASSPQMAGGTDTQYF,TGTGCCAGCAGTCCCCAGATGGCGGGAGGTACAGATACGCAGTATTTT
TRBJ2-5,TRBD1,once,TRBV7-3,CASSLTGVPQETQYF,TGTGCCAGCAGCCTAACAGGGGTTCCCCAAGAGACCCAGTACTTC
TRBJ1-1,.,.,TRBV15,CATSILRGTEAFF,TGTGCCACCAGCATTCTCCGGGGCACTGAAGCTTTCTTT
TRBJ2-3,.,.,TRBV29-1,CSVGGNTDTQYF,TGCAGCGTTGGAGGAAACACAGATACGCAGTATTTT
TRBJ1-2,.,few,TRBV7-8,CASTQKEGYGYTF,TGTGCCAGCACCCAAAAAGAGGGCTATGGCTACACCTTC
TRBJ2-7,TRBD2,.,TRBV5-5,CASSSRGLGLADLGQYF,TGTGCCAGCAGCTCCCGAGGGTTGGGACTAGCGGATTTAGGGCAGTACTTC
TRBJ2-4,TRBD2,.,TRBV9,CASSALAGGPLAKNIQYF,TGTGCCAGCAGCGCCCTAGCGGGAGGCCCTCTAGCCAAAAACATTCAGTACTTC
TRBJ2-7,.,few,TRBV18,CASSPGLAPSGEQYF,TGTGCCAGCTCACCGGGGCTAGCGCCTTCGGGGGAGCAGTACTTC
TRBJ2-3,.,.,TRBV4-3,CASSQDLLTDTQYF,TGCGCCAGCAGCCAAGATCTATTAACAGATACGCAGTATTTT
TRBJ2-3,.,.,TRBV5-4,CASSLDREDTQYF,TGTGCCAGCAGCTTGGATCGGGAGGATACGCAGTATTTT
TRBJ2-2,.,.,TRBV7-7,CASSTGLHTGELFF,TGTGCTAGCAGCACGGGACTGCACACCGGGGAGCTGTTTTTT
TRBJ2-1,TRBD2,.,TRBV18,CASSPFLAGVTRYNEQFF,TGTGCCAGCTCACCTTTCCTAGCGGGAGTCACCAGATACAATGAGCAGTTCTTC
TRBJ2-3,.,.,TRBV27,CASSFPGSRDTQYF,TGTGCCAGCAGTTTCCCCGGGAGCCGGGATACGCAGTATTTT
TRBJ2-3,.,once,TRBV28,CASSFRQTPTDTQYF,TGTGCCAGCAGTTTTCGGCAGACTCCCACAGATACGCAGTATTTT
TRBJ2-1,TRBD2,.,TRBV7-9,CASSLVASGRSSYNEQFF,TGTGCCAGCAGCCTTGTGGCTAGCGGGAGGAGCTCCTACAATGAGCAGTTCTTC
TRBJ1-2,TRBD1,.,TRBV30,CAWSPGQGVGGYTF,TGTGCCTGGAGTCCGGGACAGGGGGTAGGTGGCTACACCTTC
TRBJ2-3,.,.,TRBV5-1,CASSLRSGVGADTQYF,TGCGCCAGCAGCTTGCGGTCTGGAGTCGGGGCAGATACGCAGTATTTT
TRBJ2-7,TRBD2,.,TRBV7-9,CASTSGYEQYF,TGTGCCAGCACTAGCGGCTACGAGCAGTACTTC
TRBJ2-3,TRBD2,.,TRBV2,CASSDAPAGGPTDTQYF,TGTGCCAGCAGTGACGCTCCAGCGGGAGGGCCCACAGATACGCAGTATTTT
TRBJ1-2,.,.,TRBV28,CASSPHGAGYTF,TGTGCCAGCAGTCCCCATGGAGCCGGCTACACCTTC
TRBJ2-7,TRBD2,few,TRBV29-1,CSVGTSGSRGSYEQYF,TGCAGCGTCGGGACTAGCGGGAGTAGGGGCTCCTACGAGCAGTACTTC
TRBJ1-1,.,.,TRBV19,CASSIVHLDSSPEAFF,TGTGCCAGTAGTATAGTTCACCTTGACAGTTCCCCTGAAGCTTTCTTT
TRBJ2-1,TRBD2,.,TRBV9,CASSRSGSSYNEQFF,TGTGCCAGCAGTCGAAGCGGGAGCTCCTACAATGAGCAGTTCTTC
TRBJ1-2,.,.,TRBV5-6,CASSMDTGRLYGYTF,TGTGCCAGCAGCATGGATACAGGGCGCCTCTATGGCTACACCTTC
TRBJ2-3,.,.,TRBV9,CASSVGEGTQYF,TGTGCCAGCAGCGTAGGAGAGGGTACGCAGTATTTT
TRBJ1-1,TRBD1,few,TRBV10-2,CASSASGQGLANTEAFF,TGCGCCAGCAGTGCCTCGGGACAGGGCTTAGCCAACACTGAAGCTTTCTTT
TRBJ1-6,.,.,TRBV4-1,CASSQEAAGASPLHF,TGCGCCAGCAGCCAAGAGGCGGCAGGGGCATCACCCCTCCACTTT
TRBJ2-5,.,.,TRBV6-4,CASSDIDRNQGWTQYF,TGTGCCAGCAGTGACATAGACAGGAACCAGGGATGGACCCAGTACTTC
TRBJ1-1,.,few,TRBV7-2,CASSYAGPVEAFF,TGTGCCAGCAGCTACGCAGGGCCGGTTGAAGCTTTCTTT
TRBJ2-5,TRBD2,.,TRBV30,CASRTSGGYQETQYF,TGTGCCTCTCGGACTAGCGGGGGATACCAAGAGACCCAGTACTTC
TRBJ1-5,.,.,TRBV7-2,CASSQNQGRNQPQHF,TGTGCCAGCAGCCAGAATCAGGGTCGCAATCAGCCCCAGCATTTT
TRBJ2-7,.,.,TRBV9,CASSVEEGRAEQYF,TGTGCCAGCAGCGTAGAAGAGGGCCGGGCCGAGCAGTACTTC
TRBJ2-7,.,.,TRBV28,CASTKSSYEQYF,TGTGCCAGCACAAAGAGCTCCTACGAGCAGTACTTC
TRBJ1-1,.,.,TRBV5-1,CASSLGRGMNTEAFF,TGCGCCAGCAGCTTGGGTCGGGGGATGAACACTGAAGCTTTCTTT
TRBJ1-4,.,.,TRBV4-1,CASSPQQRTNEKLFF,TGCGCCAGCAGCCCACAACAGCGGACTAATGAAAAACTGTTTTTT
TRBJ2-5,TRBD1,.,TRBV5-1,CASSLVGTAKETQYF,TGCGCCAGCAGCTTGGTCGGGACAGCCAAAGAGACCCAGTACTTC
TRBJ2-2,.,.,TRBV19,CATGTGGGTNTGELFF,TGTGCCACAGGGACGGGGGGCGGGACGAACACCGGGGAGCTGTTTTTT
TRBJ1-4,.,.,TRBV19,CASKSFQVATNEKLFF,TGTGCCAGTAAAAGCTTCCAGGTTGCAACTAATGAAAAACTGTTTTTT
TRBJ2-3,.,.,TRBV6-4,CASAEGLSTDTQYF,TGTGCCAGCGCGGAAGGACTGAGCACAGATACGCAGTATTTT
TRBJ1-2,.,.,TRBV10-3,CAMEDSNYGYTF,TGTGCCATGGAGGACAGTAACTATGGCTACACCTTC
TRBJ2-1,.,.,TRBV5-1,CASSWGLSSYNEQFF,TGCGCCAGCAGCTGGGGACTGAGCTCCTACAATGAGCAGTTCTTC
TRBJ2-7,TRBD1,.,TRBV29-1,CSVKQGAGYEQYF,TGCAGCGTTAAACAGGGGGCTGGCTACGAGCAGTACTTC
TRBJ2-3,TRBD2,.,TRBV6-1,CASRGLVPDTQYF,TGTGCCAGCCGTGGACTAGTCCCAGATACGCAGTATTTT
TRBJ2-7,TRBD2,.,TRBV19,CASGNSRGGQYF,TGTGCCAGTGGTAACAGTCGGGGGGGGCAGTACTTC
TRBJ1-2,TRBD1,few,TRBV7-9,CASSLSNQGADYGYTF,TGTGCCAGCAGCTTATCTAATCAGGGGGCGGACTATGGCTACACCTTC
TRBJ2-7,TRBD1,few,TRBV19,CASSMYGQVYEQYF,TGTGCCAGTAGTATGTACGGACAGGTGTACGAGCAGTACTTC
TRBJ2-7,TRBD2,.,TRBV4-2,CASSQATGTSGYEQYF,TGTGCCAGCAGCCAAGCCACCGGGACTAGCGGTTACGAGCAGTACTTC
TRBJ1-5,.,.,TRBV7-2,CASSLAASGNANQPQHF,TGTGCCAGCAGCTTAGCGGCGTCAGGGAATGCCAATCAGCCCCAGCATTTT
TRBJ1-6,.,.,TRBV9,CASSVGITQDNSPLHF,TGTGCCAGCAGCGTAGGAATTACGCAGGATAATTCACCCCTCCACTTT
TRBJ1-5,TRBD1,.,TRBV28,CASSVGQGGGQPQHF,TGTGCCAGCAGTGTGGGACAGGGCGGGGGTCAGCCCCAGCATTTT
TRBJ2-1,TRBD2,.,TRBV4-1,CASSPITGLAREQFF,TGCGCCAGCAGCCCTATTACGGGACTAGCACGTGAGCAGTTCTTC
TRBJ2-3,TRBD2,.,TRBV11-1,CASSPRLAGDTDTQYF,TGTGCCAGCAGCCCCCGACTAGCGGGAGATACAGATACGCAGTATTTT
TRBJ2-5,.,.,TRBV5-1,CASSATGSGETQYF,TGCGCCAGCAGCGCTACAGGGAGCGGAGAGACCCAGTACTTC
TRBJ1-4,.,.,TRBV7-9,CASSPSEGRLANEKLFF,TGTGCCAGCAGCCCATCTGAGGGGAGGTTAGCTAATGAAAAACTGTTTTTT